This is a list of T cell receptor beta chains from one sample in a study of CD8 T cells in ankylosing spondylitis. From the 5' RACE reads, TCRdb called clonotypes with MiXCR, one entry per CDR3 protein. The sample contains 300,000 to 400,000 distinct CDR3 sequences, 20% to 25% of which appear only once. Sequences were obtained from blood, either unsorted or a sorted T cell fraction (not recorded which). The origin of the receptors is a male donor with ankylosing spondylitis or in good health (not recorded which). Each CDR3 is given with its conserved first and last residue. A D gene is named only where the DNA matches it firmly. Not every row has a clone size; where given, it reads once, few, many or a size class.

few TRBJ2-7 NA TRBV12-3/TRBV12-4 CASSFGVSEQYF TGTGCCAGCAGTTTTGGGGTTAGCGAGCAGTACTTC
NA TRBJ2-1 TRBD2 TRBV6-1 CASRRRGSGVNEQFF TGTGCCAGCAGGCGCCGGGGTAGCGGGGTTAATGAGCAGTTCTTC
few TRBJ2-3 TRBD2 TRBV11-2 CASSSPPTSGGLGADTQYF TGTGCCAGCAGCTCCCCACCCACTAGCGGGGGCCTGGGGGCAGATACGCAGTATTTT
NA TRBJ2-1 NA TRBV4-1 CASSHKMGTDYNEQFF TGCGCCAGCAGCCATAAGATGGGGACCGATTACAATGAGCAGTTCTTC
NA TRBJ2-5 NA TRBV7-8 CASTPPPAEETQYF TGTGCCAGCACCCCGCCCCCGGCGGAAGAGACCCAGTACTTC
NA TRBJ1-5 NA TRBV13 CASSFFQPQHF TGTGCCAGCAGCTTCTTTCAGCCCCAGCATTTT
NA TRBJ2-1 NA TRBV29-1 CSVEVRANEQFF TGCAGCGTTGAAGTCAGGGCCAATGAGCAGTTCTTC
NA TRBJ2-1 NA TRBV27 CASRKTGTDTYNEQFF TGTGCCAGCAGGAAGACTGGGACGGATACCTACAATGAGCAGTTCTTC
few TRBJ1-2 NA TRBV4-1 CASSQHTALYGYTF TGCGCCAGCAGCCAGCACACAGCCCTCTATGGCTACACCTTC
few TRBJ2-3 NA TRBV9 CASSVGNGAGTDTQYF TGTGCCAGCAGCGTAGGGAACGGGGCTGGCACAGATACGCAGTATTTT
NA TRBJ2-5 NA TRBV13 CASSQPRSQETQYF TGTGCCAGCAGCCAACCTAGGTCCCAAGAGACCCAGTACTTC
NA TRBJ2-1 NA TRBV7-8 CASSHTSLSYNEQFF TGTGCCAGCAGCCATACCAGCCTCTCCTACAATGAGCAGTTCTTC
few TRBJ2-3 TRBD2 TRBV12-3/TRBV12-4 CASTTSGTDTQYF TGTGCCAGCACCACTAGCGGTACAGATACGCAGTATTTT
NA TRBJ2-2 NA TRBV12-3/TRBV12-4 CASSSRLVLWSGELFF TGTGCCAGCAGTTCCCGACTAGTTCTGTGGTCGGGGGAGCTGTTTTTT
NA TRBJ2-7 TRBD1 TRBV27 CASSLRGRNYEQYF TGTGCCAGCAGTTTAAGGGGGCGTAACTACGAGCAGTACTTC
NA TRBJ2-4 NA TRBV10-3 CAIGDRRKNIQYF TGTGCCATCGGTGATAGGAGGAAAAACATTCAGTACTTC
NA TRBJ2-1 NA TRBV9 CASSVVTNNEQFF TGTGCCAGCAGCGTAGTAACCAACAATGAGCAGTTCTTC
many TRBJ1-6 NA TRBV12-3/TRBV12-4 CASSLAGNSPLHF TGTGCCAGCAGTTTAGCTGGTAATTCACCCCTCCACTTT
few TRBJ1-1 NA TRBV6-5 CASSYSRGAHTEAFF TGTGCCAGCAGTTACTCCCGGGGGGCTCACACTGAAGCTTTCTTT
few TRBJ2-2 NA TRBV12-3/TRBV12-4 CASGQVHGELFF TGTGCCAGCGGGCAGGTCCACGGGGAGCTGTTTTTT
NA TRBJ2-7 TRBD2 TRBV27 CASSRRLADWDEQYF TGTGCCAGCAGCAGAAGACTAGCGGATTGGGACGAGCAGTACTTC
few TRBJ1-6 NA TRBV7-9 CASSSRDPWGSPLHF TGTGCCAGCAGCTCCCGGGACCCCTGGGGATCACCCCTCCACTTT
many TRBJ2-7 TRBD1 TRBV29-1 CSVVRDRGNEQYF TGCAGCGTTGTCCGGGACAGGGGCAACGAGCAGTACTTC
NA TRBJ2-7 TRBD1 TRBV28 CASSWTGAPYEQYF TGTGCCAGCAGTTGGACAGGAGCACCCTACGAGCAGTACTTC
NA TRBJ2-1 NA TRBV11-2 CASSLTSPGNEQFF TGTGCCAGCAGCTTAACTTCCCCTGGGAATGAGCAGTTCTTC
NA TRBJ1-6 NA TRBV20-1 CSAKEGSSPLHF TGCAGTGCTAAGGAGGGTTCTTCACCCCTCCACTTT
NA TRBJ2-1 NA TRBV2 CASSDFRMDIYNEQFF TGTGCCAGCAGTGACTTTCGGATGGACATCTACAATGAGCAGTTCTTC
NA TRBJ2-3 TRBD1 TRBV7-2 CASNRDRPDTQYF TGTGCCAGCAACAGGGACAGACCAGATACGCAGTATTTT
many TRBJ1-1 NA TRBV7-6 CASSFGGQEMNTEAFF TGTGCCAGCAGCTTTGGTGGGCAAGAGATGAACACTGAAGCTTTCTTT
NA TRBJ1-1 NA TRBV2 CASRPRATDMNTEAFF TGTGCCAGCAGACCTAGGGCGACAGACATGAACACTGAAGCTTTCTTT
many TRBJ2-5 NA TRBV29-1 CSVDLGTWKETQYF TGCAGCGTTGACCTGGGGACATGGAAAGAGACCCAGTACTTC
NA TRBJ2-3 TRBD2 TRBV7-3 CASSLIGLSSGDTQYF TGTGCCAGCAGCTTAATTGGCTTGTCTAGCGGAGATACGCAGTATTTT
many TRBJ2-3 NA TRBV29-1 CSVDLGGVTDTQYF TGCAGCGTGGATCTAGGGGGAGTCACAGATACGCAGTATTTT
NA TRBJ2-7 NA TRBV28 CASSSAGWRLEGWEQYF TGTGCCAGCAGTTCCGCGGGGTGGCGACTCGAGGGTTGGGAGCAGTACTTC
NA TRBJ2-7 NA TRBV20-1 CSARAWTGFYEQYF TGCAGTGCTAGAGCCTGGACGGGGTTCTACGAGCAGTACTTC
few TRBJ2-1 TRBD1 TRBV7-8 CASSPSWTGERMNEQFF TGTGCCAGCAGCCCCTCTTGGACAGGGGAACGTATGAATGAGCAGTTCTTC
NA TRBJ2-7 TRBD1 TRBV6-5 CASSYGTGSSYEQYF TGTGCCAGCAGTTACGGGACAGGGTCCTCCTACGAGCAGTACTTC
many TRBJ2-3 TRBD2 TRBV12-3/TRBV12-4 CASSLAGGPDTQYF TGTGCCAGCAGTCTAGCGGGGGGGCCAGATACGCAGTATTTT
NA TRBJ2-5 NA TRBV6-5 CASSYGGTQETQYF TGTGCCAGCAGTTACGGGGGGACCCAAGAGACCCAGTACTTC
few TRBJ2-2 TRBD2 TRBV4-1 CASSQEYSGANTGELFF TGCGCCAGCAGCCAAGAATATAGCGGGGCGAACACCGGGGAGCTGTTTTTT
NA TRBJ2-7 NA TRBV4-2 CASSQAVQGHEQYF TGTGCCAGCAGCCAAGCCGTACAGGGTCACGAGCAGTACTTC
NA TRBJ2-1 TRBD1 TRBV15 CATSGTGGQFF TGTGCCACCAGCGGGACAGGGGGGCAGTTCTTC
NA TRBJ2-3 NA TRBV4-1 CASSQVTSVGGTDTQYF TGCGCCAGCAGCCAAGTGACGAGCGTCGGGGGCACAGATACGCAGTATTTT
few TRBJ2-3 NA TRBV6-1 CASRRQAEDTQYF TGTGCCAGCAGACGCCAGGCGGAAGATACGCAGTATTTT
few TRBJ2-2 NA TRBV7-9 CASSLRSSSATGELFF TGTGCCAGCAGCTTACGTTCTAGCTCGGCCACCGGGGAGCTGTTTTTT
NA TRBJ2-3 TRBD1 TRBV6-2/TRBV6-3 CASSRDREGDTQYF TGTGCCAGCAGCCGGGACAGGGAGGGAGATACGCAGTATTTT
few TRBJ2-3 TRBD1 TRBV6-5 CASSSPWTGVDTQYF TGTGCCAGCAGTTCCCCGTGGACAGGGGTAGATACGCAGTATTTT
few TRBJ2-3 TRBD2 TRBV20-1 CSVSASGGSTDTQYF TGCAGTGTATCTGCTAGCGGGGGGAGCACAGATACGCAGTATTTT
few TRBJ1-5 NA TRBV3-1 CASSRPRGNQPQHF TGTGCCAGCAGCCGTCCACGGGGCAATCAGCCCCAGCATTTT
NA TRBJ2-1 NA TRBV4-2 CASSPRRGESSYNEQFF TGTGCCAGCAGCCCGCGGCGCGGAGAAAGCTCCTACAATGAGCAGTTCTTC
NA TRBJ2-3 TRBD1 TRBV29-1 CSVEGESGQPRLWSTDTQYF TGCAGCGTTGAAGGTGAGTCGGGACAGCCCCGACTTTGGAGCACAGATACGCAGTATTTT
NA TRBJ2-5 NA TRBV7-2 CASSHPRDFQETQYF TGTGCCAGCAGCCACCCCCGGGACTTCCAAGAGACCCAGTACTTC
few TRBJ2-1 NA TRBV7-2 CASSERGGARSYNEQFF TGTGCCAGCAGCGAGAGGGGGGGGGCGAGGTCCTACAATGAGCAGTTCTTC
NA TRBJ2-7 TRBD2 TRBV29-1 CSVQPPSGYEQYF TGCAGCGTTCAGCCTCCTAGCGGCTACGAGCAGTACTTC
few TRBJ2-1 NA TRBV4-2 CASSATWPTTDEQFF TGTGCCAGCAGCGCCACGTGGCCGACGACCGATGAGCAGTTCTTC